The subject of this entry is one T cell receptor (beta chain). Each of the donors was a healthy adult who was HIV-negative and had not had a recent acute infection or vaccination. The CDR3 is made up of 15 amino acids. The V segment lost 5 bases and the J segment 7 bases; nucleotides outside the gene matches: 12. Looked up from germline, CDR1 is SGHTA and CDR2 is FQGNSA. TCRdb's table, derived via immunoSEQ multiplex PCR, lists solely in-frame clones and lacks some. The repertoire holds over 400,000 clones, with 81% as singletons. This entry comes from a study of shared clonotypes between healthy human individuals.

V gene TRBV7-2 combines with J gene TRBJ2-5, with 8 bases aligning to TRBD1. This receptor was taken from a woman aged 40 to 50 in good health. Some clones in this sample may be carry-over from other donors' samples. Sequencing used PBMCs. CDR3 sequence reads: CASSPTTGVLGTQYF. For the CDR3, the DNA is TGTGCCAGCAGCCCAACGACAGGGGTACTAGGGACCCAGTACTTC.